These T cell receptor beta chains were read from a single sample in a study of vaccination effects on CD4 cells after COVID-19. These receptors lack a known antigen. Repertoires were generated with immunoSEQ multiplex PCR, while TCRdb's copy carries only in-frame clones and drops some. The table records about 24,000 clones, 60% to 80% of them present only once. The source material was CD4+ T cells from PBMCs cultured with SARS-CoV-2 spike peptides, sampled after COVID-19 vaccination. The receptors here all came from a human donor who received a COVID-19 vaccine. CDR3s include the opening cysteine and the closing phenylalanine or tryptophan. The D gene is left open where the match is weak. The listing skips clone size in some rows; elsewhere it reads once, few, many or a size class.

.,TRBJ2-7,.,13,TRBV28,TGTGCCAGCAGGCCAGGGACCACCTACGAGCAGTACTTC,CASRPGTTYEQYF
few,TRBJ2-7,TRBD2,15,TRBV10-1,TGCGCCAGCAGTAATAGCGGGAGGGCAGTGGGGGAGCAGTACTTC,CASSNSGRAVGEQYF
.,TRBJ1-2,.,13,TRBV3-1/TRBV3-2,TGTGCCAGCAGTCCGACCGTTAGTCTCGGCTACACCTTC,CASSPTVSLGYTF
.,TRBJ2-1,.,13,TRBV5-4,TGTGCCAGCAGTCGGACAGATAGGCATGAGCAGTTCTTC,CASSRTDRHEQFF
.,TRBJ2-5,.,15,TRBV18,TGTGCCAGCTCACCAGTTACGGGGGTCGGAGAGACCCAGTACTTC,CASSPVTGVGETQYF
few,TRBJ2-7,.,13,TRBV11-3,TGTGCCAGCAGCTTAGTATACGGTTACGAGCAGTACTTC,CASSLVYGYEQYF
few,TRBJ2-1,.,17,TRBV27,TGTGCCAGCAGTTTATCCTCAACAGCCAGCTCCTACAATGAGCAGTTCTTC,CASSLSSTASSYNEQFF
.,TRBJ1-1,.,13,TRBV25-1,TGTGCCAGCAGTGAATGGGGGAACACTGAAGCTTTCTTT,CASSEWGNTEAFF
.,TRBJ2-3,.,17,TRBV5-1,TGCGCCAGCAGCTTTGGGGCCAGTAACCGGTTCACAGATACGCAGTATTTT,CASSFGASNRFTDTQYF
once,TRBJ1-3,.,15,TRBV3-1/TRBV3-2,TGTGCCAGCAGTCCTAGTATAGGCTCTGGAAACACCATATATTTT,CASSPSIGSGNTIYF
.,TRBJ2-7,TRBD1,15,TRBV6-9,TGTGCCAGCAGTTACCGAAATACAGGGGACTACGAGCAGTACTTC,CASSYRNTGDYEQYF
.,TRBJ2-2,TRBD2,15,TRBV2,TGTGCCAGCAGAACTAGCGGGATCAAGGCCGGGGAGCTGTTTTTT,CASRTSGIKAGELFF
.,TRBJ2-3,TRBD1,14,TRBV27,TGTGCCAGCAGTCACAGGGGATCCACAGATACGCAGTATTTT,CASSHRGSTDTQYF
few,TRBJ2-1,.,18,TRBV4-2,TGTGCCAGCAGCCAAGATCGGGAGCGGGTTGGCTCCTACAATGAGCAGTTCTTC,CASSQDRERVGSYNEQFF
.,TRBJ2-7,.,16,TRBV6-6,TGTGCCAGCAGCCGCCGTGGTGGCCAGCGAGAATACGAGCAGTACTTC,CASSRRGGQREYEQYF
.,TRBJ2-3,.,14,TRBV11-2,TGTGCCAGCAGCTCCGTAAAGGGGCCAGGTACGCAGTATTTT,CASSSVKGPGTQYF
.,TRBJ2-6,.,15,TRBV5-4,TGTGCCAGCAGCCTTGTAGTTTCTGGGGCCAACGTCCTGACTTTC,CASSLVVSGANVLTF